One sample yielded the 22 T cell receptor beta chains listed below, sequenced in a study of blood T cell repertoires in COVID-19. The protocol was immunoSEQ multiplex PCR, while the TCRdb copy is restricted to in-frame clones and leaves out a portion. The sample lists about 150,000 clones; around 85% were seen once. Sequencing was done on a sample of peripheral blood. The receptors originated from an elderly man with COVID-19, enrolled during active disease.

The J gene is TRBJ2-2, the V gene TRBV5-6; 8 positions agree with TRBD1. The trim removed 1 base at V and 2 bases at J, leaving 4 bases unmatched. Germline V gene lookup returns CDR1 SGHDT and CDR2 YYEEEE. The length of the CDR3 is 16 residues. The CDR3 DNA reads TGTGCCAGCAGCTTGACGCAGGGGGCTAACACCGGGGAGCTGTTTTTT. Amino acids: CASSLTQGANTGELFF.

The chain links TRBV6-5 to TRBJ2-3, with TRBD1 identical over 9 bases. V trimming: 7 bases; J trimming: 4 bases; junction bases outside the gene matches: 6. The CDR3 length is 14 residues. The germline CDR1 and CDR2 sequences are MNHEY and SVGAGI. In DNA, the CDR3 is TGTGCCAGCAACCTGGACAGGGGCCCAGATACGCAGTATTTT. Its translation is CASNLDRGPDTQYF.

V is TRBV2 and J is TRBJ1-2; D is ambiguous. Trimming removed 8 bases from V and 1 base from J, with 14 bases in between. Germline-derived CDR1 and CDR2 are SNHLY and FYNNEI. CDR3 length: 14 amino acids. This CDR3 is CASVTRGVNYGYTF. The CDR3 DNA is TGTGCCAGCGTAACGCGCGGGGTTAACTATGGCTACACCTTC.

The rearrangement uses TRBV28 and TRBJ2-5, with 9 bases that match TRBD1. Trimming removed 3 bases from V and 3 bases from J; junction bases left unmatched: 2. The CDR3 is 14 residues long. From germline, CDR1 is MDHEN and CDR2 SYDVKM. CDR3 bases: TGTGCCAGCAGTTTGGGGGACAGGGAAGAGACCCAGTACTTC. Translated: CASSLGDREETQYF.

V usage is TRBV9 and J usage is TRBJ1-6; 9 nucleotides agree with TRBD1. The junction had 11 bases not matched to a gene; V was cut back by 4 bases and J by 0 bases. CDR1 SGDLS and CDR2 YYNGEE come from the germline V gene. This CDR3 comprises 19 residues. The CDR3 protein is CASSLGTGRDSSYNSPLHF. For the CDR3, the DNA is TGTGCCAGCAGCCTTGGGACAGGGAGGGATAGCTCCTATAATTCACCCCTCCACTTT.

This sequence joins TRBV24-1 and TRBJ1-2, with D perhaps matching TRBD1 (5 bases). V was pared by 5 bases and J by 8 bases, with 17 bases between. The CDR3 is 14 amino acids. Germline-derived CDR1 and CDR2 are KGHDR and SFDVKD. CDR3: CATSGTRVEGGYTF. The CDR3 nucleotides read TGTGCCACCAGTGGTACCAGGGTTGAAGGAGGCTACACCTTC.

This clone was observed once. The chain recombines TRBV18 with TRBJ2-5, with TRBD1 identical over 9 bases. This CDR3 is 14 amino acids long. Germline CDR1 and CDR2: KGHSH and LQKENI. The junction had 3 bases not matched to a gene; V was cut back by 2 bases and J by 5 bases. DNA of the CDR3: TGTGCCAGCTCACCAGGGACAGGGACGGAGACCCAGTACTTC. Protein: CASSPGTGTETQYF. The complete variable domain, with remaining parts taken from reference TRBV18 and TRBJ2-5, reads NAGVMQNPRHLVRRRGQEARLRCSPMKGHSHVYWYRQLPEEGLKFMVYLQKENIIDESGMPKERFSAEFPKEGPSILRIQQVVRGDSAAYFCASSPGTGTETQYFGPGTRLLVL.

This clone was seen a few times. The gene calls are TRBV28 and TRBJ2-5, with D tentatively TRBD1 (6 bases). The length of the CDR3 is 14 residues. Trimming pared 4 bases from V and 5 bases from J, leaving 14 bases between. CDR1 and CDR2 from the germline V gene are MDHEN and SYDVKM. As DNA, the CDR3 is TGTGCCAGCAGTTCCTCACAGGGAATGGAGACCCAGTACTTC. This translates into CASSSSQGMETQYF.

This clone was detected once. The genes are TRBV19 and TRBJ1-5; tentatively, D is TRBD1 (6 bases). Looked up from germline, CDR1 is LNHDA and CDR2 is SQIVND (reference sequence). This CDR3 has 13 residues. Trimming pared 6 bases from V and 4 bases from J, leaving 10 bases between. In nucleotides, the CDR3 is TGTGCCAGTAGGACAGGTTTTAATCAGCCCCAGCATTTT. This translates into CASRTGFNQPQHF.

The chain carries TRBV28 and TRBJ2-4; D may be TRBD2 (6 bases). V shed 6 bases and J shed 0 bases, with 12 bases lying between them. This CDR3 is 15 amino acids long. Germline CDR1 reads MDHEN; CDR2 reads SYDVKM. The CDR3 bases are TGTGCCAGCAGCGGGGGATCTCTAGCCAAAAACATTCAGTACTTC. As protein: CASSGGSLAKNIQYF.

This clone was detected only once. The rearrangement links TRBV12-3 or TRBV12-4 to TRBJ1-3, with D possibly matching TRBD1 (6 bases). Between the trimmed V and J ends, which lost 5 bases and 1 base, there was a span of 6 bases. The CDR3 is made up of 13 amino acids. This CDR3 reads CASSTGSGNTIYF. The CDR3 DNA is TGTGCCAGCAGTACAGGGTCTGGAAACACCATATATTTT.

The chain carries TRBV19 and TRBJ2-3, with D possibly matching TRBD1 (6 bases). The CDR3 totals 13 residues. The V and J ends lost 7 bases and 3 bases respectively, with 11 bases between them. Germline loops: CDR1 LNHDA, CDR2 SQIVND (reference sequence). The DNA for the CDR3 is TGTGCCAGTATGGGACACAGGACAGATACGCAGTATTTT. This codes for CASMGHRTDTQYF.

The gene calls are TRBV19 and TRBJ1-2, with unresolved D. The CDR3 is 12 amino acids. The V gene lost 3 bases and the J gene lost 4 bases, with 6 bases spanning the gap. Germline assignment: CDR1 LNHDA and CDR2 SQIVND (reference sequence). CDR3 sequence: CASSMSVYGYTF. The CDR3 region has the DNA TGTGCCAGTAGTATGTCGGTCTATGGCTACACCTTC.

The table lists this clone with a few counts. The rearrangement joins TRBV7-8 to TRBJ1-2; D ambiguous. The CDR3 extends over 13 amino acids. CDR1 is SGHVS, CDR2 FQNEAQ, per germline. V shed 2 bases and J shed 4 bases, with 8 bases lying between them. The CDR3 loop reads CASSLNSLYGYTF. The CDR3 nucleotides are TGTGCCAGCAGCTTAAACAGTCTCTATGGCTACACCTTC.

This chain uses TRBV19 with TRBJ2-2; 7 bases are shared with TRBD2. Trimming cost V 3 bases and J 2 bases; bases outside gene matches: 0. Germline CDR1 reads LNHDA; CDR2 reads SQIVND (reference sequence). This CDR3 spans 14 amino acids. CDR3 DNA: TGTGCCAGTAGTATGGGACTAAACACCGGGGAGCTGTTTTTT. Its protein is CASSMGLNTGELFF. The whole variable domain, filled in from reference TRBV19 and TRBJ2-2, reads DGGITQSPKYLFRKEGQNVTLSCEQNLNHDAMYWYRQDPGQGLRLIYYSQIVNDFQKGDIAEGYSVSREKKESFPLTVTSAQKNPTAFYLCASSMGLNTGELFFGEGSRLTVL.

This sequence joins TRBV27 and TRBJ1-2; the D is unclear. V lost 6 bases and J lost 5, with 13 bases in between. Germline V gives CDR1 MNHEY, CDR2 SMNVEV (reference sequence). The CDR3 loop spans 13 amino acids. As DNA, the CDR3 is TGTGCCAGCAGGCCCACAGATGCTTATGGCTACACCTTC. It translates to CASRPTDAYGYTF.

The chain uses TRBV2 and TRBJ1-2; 7 positions agree with TRBD1. CDR1 is SNHLY, CDR2 FYNNEI, per germline. This CDR3 spans 13 amino acids. The V and J ends lost 6 bases and 3 bases, in that order; junction bases with no gene match: 4. In DNA form, the CDR3 reads TGTGCCAGCAGGACAGGGAAGGACTATGGCTACACCTTC. Protein product: CASRTGKDYGYTF.

This clone was counted once. J is TRBJ2-1 and V is TRBV12-5; a weak D match, TRBD2 (6 bases). The CDR3 contains 14 residues. V lost 1 base and J 6 bases, leaving 10 bases between the germline ends. Germline assignment: CDR1 LGHNT and CDR2 FRNRAP. Written as DNA, the CDR3 is TGTGCTAGTGGTTTGGGGTTAGCGGCCAATGAGCAGTTCTTC. Its protein is CASGLGLAANEQFF. Using reference TRBV12-5 and TRBJ2-1 for the parts outside the CDR3, the full variable domain is DARVTQTPRHKVTEMGQEVTMRCQPILGHNTVFWYRQTMMQGLELLAYFRNRAPLDDSGMPKDRFSAEMPDATLATLKIQPSEPRDSAVYFCASGLGLAANEQFFGPGTRLTVL.

The chain couples TRBV5-6 to TRBJ1-6; 8 positions agree with TRBD1. The CDR3 runs 13 residues. CDR1 SGHDT and CDR2 YYEEEE come from the germline V gene. The trim removed 5 bases at V and 10 bases at J, leaving 5 bases unmatched. The DNA of the CDR3 is TGTGCCAGCAGTCTCCAGGGGGCGTCACCCCTCCACTTT. Amino acids: CASSLQGASPLHF. Full variable domain (outside the CDR3, taken from reference TRBV5-6 and TRBJ1-6): DAGVTQSPTHLIKTRGQQVTLRCSPKSGHDTVSWYQQALGQGPQFIFQYYEEEERQRGNFPDRFSGHQFPNYSSELNVNALLLGDSALYLCASSLQGASPLHFGNGTRLTVT.

This clone was seen only a few times. The gene calls are TRBV2 and TRBJ2-3; tentative D call: TRBD1 (5 bases). This CDR3 contains 13 residues. Per the germline V gene, CDR1 is SNHLY and CDR2 is FYNNEI. V lost 6 bases and J 5 bases, leaving 12 bases between the germline ends. This CDR3 reads CASSPGIRDTQYF. The CDR3 nucleotides are TGTGCCAGCAGCCCAGGGATCCGAGATACGCAGTATTTT. Looking up the rest from reference TRBV2 and TRBJ2-3 gives the full variable domain: EPEVTQTPSHQVTQMGQEVILRCVPISNHLYFYWYRQILGQKVEFLVSFYNNEISEKSEIFDDQFSVERPDGSNFTLKIRSTKLEDSAMYFCASSPGIRDTQYFGPGTRLTVL.

The CDR3 reads CAISEARTPFNEKLFF. The CDR3 bases are TGTGCCATCAGTGAGGCACGGACACCATTTAATGAAAAACTGTTTTTT. This chain uses TRBV10-3 with TRBJ1-4, with a tentative D call TRBD1 (5 bases). The germline CDR1 and CDR2 sequences are ENHRY and SYGVKD. The length of the CDR3 is 16 residues. V lost 2 bases and J 4 bases, leaving 14 bases between the germline ends.

The J gene is TRBJ2-3, the V gene TRBV9; D is ambiguous. The CDR3 sequence is 14 residues long. Germline V lookup: CDR1 SGDLS, CDR2 YYNGEE. The germline V and J ends were trimmed by 4 bases and 3 bases, with 12 bases remaining between them. The CDR3 DNA reads as TGTGCCAGCAGCTTCTCAGGATTTACAGATACGCAGTATTTT. Protein: CASSFSGFTDTQYF.